A single sample is the source of the 3 T cell receptor beta chains below, sequenced in a study of T cells in Graves' hyperthyroidism and ophthalmopathy. The CDR3 regions of TCR beta were amplified from RNA transcripts. First-round RT-PCR targeting the TCR CDR3 was performed with the HTBI primer set. One entry per CDR3 protein results from TCRdb running MiXCR on the multiplex PCR reads. The repertoire has about 420,000 distinct CDR3 sequences, 15% to 17% of them found once; the top ten carry around 14%. Sequencing was carried out using blood. The receptors originated from a young woman with Graves' hyperthyroidism.

This clonotype was picked up many times. DNA of the CDR3: TGTGCCAGCAGCACTCTTAGGTGGAAGAACACTGAAGCTTTCTTT. It codes for CASSTLRWKNTEAFF. This chain joins TRBV7-2 and TRBJ1-1; unclear D gene. Trimming took 5 bases from V and 1 from J, leaving 14 bases between them. Germline CDR1 SGHTA, CDR2 FQGNSA. The CDR3 covers 15 residues.

V is TRBV12-3 or TRBV12-4 and J is TRBJ1-5, with D possibly being TRBD1 (6 bases). The ends were cut back, 6 bases at V and 1 base at J, with 22 bases in the middle. This CDR3 contains 18 residues. Here the CDR3 reads CASSRKGGRGLSNQPQHF. CDR3 bases: TGTGCCAGCAGCCGGAAAGGCGGCAGGGGTTTGAGCAATCAGCCCCAGCATTTT.

This clonotype was recorded at least ten times. The rearrangement joins TRBV12-3 or TRBV12-4 to TRBJ1-5; TRBD1 aligns across 7 bases. V lost 6 bases to trimming and J lost 4 bases; unmatched junction nucleotides: 6. CDR3 size: 14 residues. The CDR3 sequence is CASSPGTENQPQHF. The CDR3 bases are TGTGCCAGCAGCCCGGGGACAGAGAATCAGCCCCAGCATTTT.